This T cell receptor (beta chain) was retrieved from a study of T cell responses to AZD1222 COVID-19 vaccine (dated by TCRdb to about 2021). A note on the overall study: AZD1222 recipients given second doses at about 4 weeks or at about 12 weeks were pooled, since spike-specific TCR depth and breadth were not found to differ between the two schedules. A total of over 230 trial participants underwent TCR sequencing, of whom nearly 210 had received two doses of AZD1222 and roughly 26 had received two doses of the MenACWY control vaccine. Trial participants were enrolled by age into subgroups of 18-55, 56-69 and 70-plus years, and about 150, 27 and 61 TCR-sequenced participants, respectively, were included in these subgroups. Beyond this particular receptor, the publication reports: The 56-69-year group was small, and its depth increase did not reach significance, likely because of low power. A significant rise in spike-specific TCR breadth and depth was observed after two AZD1222 doses relative to day 0 and relative to MenACWY recipients. Conclusions about previously exposed vaccinees were limited because only six or seven AZD1222 recipients were SARS-CoV-2 seropositive at baseline. Because no day 14 peak-response samples were available, the repertoires could be characterized only after the peak T cell response. CD4 TCRs associated with the vaccine covered the entire spike protein, and the dominant responses were in regions 160-218 and 743-854. Reportedly, close to half of the unique spike-specific TCRs recognized epitopes lying outside the regions that are mutated in the B.1.351 and B.1.1.7 variants. Most participants were white British and females outnumbered males, and the authors suggested that clonal diversity may have been underestimated.

In the case of this clone: Its binding antigen is unknown. No base-level quality is on record; no much larger clone is a single base apart.

The time point label corresponds to: baseline before first vaccination. Vaccinee samples were obtained from the UK trials COV001 and COV002, which included a single-blind randomized controlled phase 2/3 trial of AZD1222 (ChAdOx1 nCoV-19) in healthy adults. For TCRbeta chain sequencing, PBMC samples were collected from trial participants at day 0 and at day 28 after the second dose. The junction carries 10 bases between V and J, which are trimmed by 2 bases and 6 bases respectively. Measured from the cysteine to the phenylalanine, the CDR3 is 13 residues long. Only the CDR3 DNA is retained, 39 bases long and in frame from the first base. The CDR3 regions of human TCRbeta chains were analyzed by immunosequencing. From the authors' description of their analysis: Repertoire TCRs were checked for matches against a reference library of SARS-CoV-2-specific TCRs that had been generated using the MIRA antigen-specificity platform. Breadth was defined as the fraction of unique TCRs that were SARS-CoV-2-associated, and depth was defined as the fraction of total T cells that were SARS-CoV-2-associated. Using the MIRA data, every spike-specific TCR was mapped to the spike region that the TCR reacted to and assigned to either a CD4 or a CD8 class. Log10-transformed breadth and depth values were compared by one-way ANOVA with Sidak's multiple comparisons tests. TCRdb stores this immuneACCESS table with in-frame sequences only. Part of the clones is absent; in the studies checked, under half of the shortfall reflects unresolved V genes, and no reason is known for the rest. D and trimming were read from the DNA, whereas the V and J calls and clone size are those reported in that table. Here the sample has around 120,000 clones; around 92% occur a single time. The ten largest clones take up around 4.5% of the sample.

The input for sequencing was peripheral blood, taken on day 0 of AZD1222 vaccination. The rearrangement combines TRBV12-3 or TRBV12-4 with TRBJ1-1, with an unclear D gene assignment. The origin of this receptor is an adult in good health. The base sequence is TGTGCCAGCAGTTTACATGGGGTCGCTGAAGCTTTCTTT. It specifies CASSLHGVAEAFF.